Sequencing of this T cell receptor (beta chain) was carried out in a study of glioma-infiltrating T cells after dendritic cell vaccination. Profiling relied on immunoSEQ multiplex PCR, and the TCRdb table lists in-frame clones only, not all of them. The table has about 73,000 clones, around 79% seen once. The CDR3 length is 15 residues. V was trimmed by 3 bases and J by 2 bases, leaving 13 bases between them. In germline, CDR1 is SGHRS, CDR2 YFSETQ. The source was blood, collected before dendritic cell vaccination. The V gene is TRBV5-1, the J gene TRBJ2-3; weak D call: TRBD2 (6 bases). The sequence came from a human donor with glioblastoma. Written as DNA, the CDR3 is TGCGCCAGCAGCTGGCGGGATCCGGCCACAGATACGCAGTATTTT. It codes for CASSWRDPATDTQYF.